This T cell receptor beta chain was sequenced during a study of T cell repertoires in cytomegalovirus infection. TCRdb passed the reads through MiXCR, listing each CDR3 protein once. This sample carries 450,000 to 650,000 distinct CDR3 sequences, about 40% of them seen once, and the ten largest clones take around 48%. The CDR3 runs to 14 residues. V lost 3 bases and J lost 5, with 10 bases in between. The germline V gene has CDR1 SGHTA and CDR2 FQGNSA. Remarks on this clonotype: Its cognate antigen is unknown.

V is TRBV7-2 and J is TRBJ1-4; D may be TRBD1 (5 bases). Sequenced here: cultured PBMCs, sampled from culture after CMV antigen stimulation. The TCR was taken from a human donor in good health (CMV status not recorded). Some clones in this sample may be carry-over from other donors' samples. The CDR3 is CASSLEGLNEKLFF. Written as DNA, the CDR3 is TGTGCCAGCAGCTTGGAGGGGTTAAATGAAAAACTGTTTTTT. The entire variable domain, with the rest obtained from reference TRBV7-2 and TRBJ1-4, is as follows: GAGVSQSPSNKVTEKGKDVELRCDPISGHTALYWYRQSLGQGLEFLIYFQGNSAPDKSGLPSDRFSAERTGGSVSTLTIQRTQQEDSAVYLCASSLEGLNEKLFFGSGTQLSVL.